This T cell receptor beta chain was identified in a study of blood T cell repertoires in COVID-19. Overall study context: Acute and convalescent COVID-19 samples came from the United States, Italy and Spain.

The CDR3 covers 14 residues. The germline V gene has CDR1 MNHEY and CDR2 SVGAGI. Losses at the gene ends were 6 bases for V and 7 bases for J; bases not matched to a gene: 8. Repertoires were generated with immunoSEQ multiplex PCR, while TCRdb's copy carries only in-frame clones and drops some. The sample shows tens of thousands of clones, roughly 82% of them seen only once. The sample was peripheral blood. This receptor was obtained from a man between 50 and 59 years old with active or convalescent COVID-19. The chain combines TRBV6-5 with TRBJ1-2, with 10 bases matching TRBD1. The CDR3: CASSPGTGVFGYTF. CDR3 DNA sequence: TGTGCCAGCAGCCCCGGGACAGGGGTGTTTGGCTACACCTTC.